The sequence of this T cell receptor beta chain was determined in a study of T cell repertoires in cytomegalovirus infection. Study background: Public TCR beta signatures marked donors with CMV infection and the matching HLA.

Study-wide results and limits: HLA-C-restricted CMV-specific TCR beta clonotypes prevailed in the ex vivo response.

Details on this clonotype: The antigen remains unidentified.

One entry per CDR3 protein results from TCRdb running MiXCR on the reads. The sample holds around 490,000 distinct CDR3 sequences, about 30% seen once. The germline V gene encodes CDR1 DFQATT and CDR2 SNEGSKA (reference sequence). The CDR3 runs to 14 residues. V lost 4 bases to trimming and J lost 0 bases, with 10 bases between them. Sequencing was performed on PBMCs. This receptor was obtained from a human donor in good health (CMV status not recorded). Some clones in this sample may be carry-over from other donors' samples. The rearrangement uses TRBV20-1 and TRBJ1-3, with D unresolved. Here the CDR3 reads CSAISRISGNTIYF. In DNA form, the CDR3 reads TGCAGTGCTATAAGCCGGATCTCTGGAAACACCATATATTTT.